Listed here are 17 T cell receptor beta chains from one sample, sequenced in a study of T-cell memory formation after mild COVID-19 (dated by TCRdb to the early 2020s). To prepare the library, 5' RACE was applied. The sample was run on an Illumina NovaSeq 6000. TCRdb's own reprocessing of the public reads used fastp at Q25 and MiXCR and kept productive beta chains. Entries are consolidated by CDR3 protein sequence, retaining the most common genes and DNA. The sample table shows hundreds of thousands of distinct CDR3 sequences, and 12% to 15% are seen once. 22% of the sample belongs to the ten largest clones. The sequenced material came from PBMCs or a T cell subset sorted from them (not recorded which). These receptors were obtained from a man in his late teens or twenties who had mild COVID-19 (a few samples of this study predate the infection). The sample titles of this study are shuffled in the database, so cell type and time point are left out; the donor was told from shared clones.

To note about this clonotype: This may be a read error: a much more frequent sequence differs by one nucleotide. This sequence joins TRBV5-1 and TRBJ2-7, with D unresolved. V lost 0 bases, J lost 5 bases, and 6 bases lay in between. This CDR3 spans 12 amino acids. Germline V gene data show CDR1 as SGHRS and CDR2 as YFSETQ. CDR3 nucleotides: TGCGCCAGCAGCTTGGAAAGGGACGAGCAGTACTTC. Translation gives CASSLERDEQYF.

Worth noting for this clonotype: At one end, the junction sequence differs from germline, possibly due to a read error. The chain employs TRBV15 and TRBJ1-1; D perhaps matches TRBD1 (5 bases). CDR3 length equals 14 residues. Germline CDR1 reads LNHNV; CDR2 reads YYDKDF (reference sequence). CDR3 in amino acids: CATCRVGVDREAFF. CDR3 nucleotide sequence: TGTGCCACCTGCAGAGTCGGGGTCGACAGAGAAGCTTTCTTT.

In this sample, this clonotype turned up many times. This rearrangement joins TRBV12-3 or TRBV12-4 to TRBJ2-3; 11 bases align to TRBD2. V shed 6 bases and J 8 bases; nucleotides not matched to a gene: 13. CDR3 length: 16 amino acids. CDR3 loop: CASSPHSGGALGTQYF. The CDR3 region has the DNA TGTGCCAGCAGCCCACATAGCGGGGGGGCTTTAGGTACGCAGTATTTT.

This clonotype was detected many times. The chain links TRBV24-1 to TRBJ2-2; weak D call: TRBD1 (5 bases). The CDR3 is 13 amino acids. Germline V gene data show CDR1 as KGHDR and CDR2 as SFDVKD. Trimming left V 9 bases short and J 7 bases short, with 14 bases between. The CDR3 coding sequence is TGTGCCACCCAAGGTTGGGGCGACGGGGAGCTGTTTTTT. Its translation: CATQGWGDGELFF.

The chain uses TRBV20-1 and TRBJ2-3; D gene unclear. The CDR3 is made up of 10 amino acids. V was trimmed by 5 bases and J by 6 bases, leaving 6 bases between them. Per the germline V gene, CDR1 is DFQATT and CDR2 is SNEGSKA (reference sequence). The CDR3 here is CSASKDTQYF. DNA for the CDR3: TGCAGTGCTTCCAAGGATACGCAGTATTTT.

The chain couples TRBV20-1 to TRBJ1-1; no firm D call. V dropped 2 bases and J dropped 1 base, with 11 bases sitting between them. The CDR3 runs 14 residues. CDR1 is DFQATT and CDR2 is SNEGSKA in the germline V gene (reference sequence). This CDR3 reads CSARFQRRNTEAFF. CDR3 coding DNA: TGCAGTGCTAGATTCCAACGGAGGAACACTGAAGCTTTCTTT.

A few counts support this clonotype. The genes are TRBV7-2 and TRBJ2-5; 10 positions agree with TRBD2. The length of the CDR3 is 16 residues. Unmatched junction bases numbered 11, after V lost 5 bases and J lost 5 bases. CDR1 SGHTA and CDR2 FQGNSA come from the germline V gene. CDR3 nucleotide sequence: TGTGCCAGCAGCAATGTAGCGGGGGGTGCCTGGGAGACCCAGTACTTC. Translating gives CASSNVAGGAWETQYF.

This clonotype was detected only a few times. An end of the junction differs from the germline gene, which may be a read error. V usage is TRBV4-1 and J usage is TRBJ1-1; weak D call: TRBD1 (5 bases). Germline values: CDR1 MGHRA, CDR2 YSYEKL. This CDR3 has 13 amino acids. The CDR3 nucleotides are TGTGCCAGCAGCCGTGGGACGAACACTGAAGCTTTCTTT. Its translation: CASSRGTNTEAFF.

The table lists this clonotype with a few counts. The chain couples TRBV4-1 to TRBJ2-2; 8 bases are shared with TRBD1. The germline CDR1 and CDR2 sequences are MGHRA and YSYEKL. Germline trimming cut 5 bases from V and 5 bases from J; bases unmatched to any gene: 10. The CDR3 totals 16 residues. The CDR3 coding sequence is TGCGCCAGCAGCTACGCCCAGGGGGCCGGAACCGGGGAGCTGTTTTTT. It codes for CASSYAQGAGTGELFF.

V gene TRBV30 combines with J gene TRBJ1-2; no clear D. Germline V gives CDR1 GTSNPN, CDR2 SVGIG (reference sequence). The CDR3 loop spans 11 amino acids. Trimming pared 1 base from V and 10 bases from J, leaving 10 bases between. In DNA, the CDR3 is TGTGCCTGGAGTGGCTGGGTTGTCTACACCTTC. Protein: CAWSGWVVYTF.

The V call is TRBV18, the J call TRBJ2-3; 8 positions agree with TRBD1. Germline CDR1 reads KGHSH; CDR2 reads LQKENI. Unmatched junction bases numbered 7, after V lost 2 bases and J lost 0 bases. This CDR3 contains 17 residues. This chain's CDR3 is CASSPSWTGISTDTQYF. The CDR3 DNA reads TGTGCCAGCTCACCATCTTGGACAGGGATTAGCACAGATACGCAGTATTTT.

In its sample, this clonotype was seen a few times. The V and J genes are TRBV5-1 and TRBJ2-6; D is tentatively TRBD1 or TRBD2 (6 bases each). The germline V gene has CDR1 SGHRS and CDR2 YFSETQ. Trimming took 3 bases from V and 3 from J, leaving 19 bases between them. The CDR3 extends over 18 amino acids. CDR3 residues: CASSSPRFGGLGANVLTF. For the CDR3, the DNA is TGCGCCAGCAGCTCGCCGAGGTTTGGGGGGCTTGGGGCCAACGTCCTGACTTTC.

This clonotype was observed a handful of times. This sequence joins TRBV6-2 or TRBV6-3 and TRBJ1-6; a weak D match, TRBD1 (5 bases). Trimming cost V 8 bases and J 4 bases, with 12 bases left between them. This CDR3 comprises 14 residues. In germline, CDR1 is MNHEY, CDR2 SVGEGT. The CDR3 DNA is TGTGCCAGCCAACCGGGACTTTATAATTCACCCCTCCACTTT. Protein: CASQPGLYNSPLHF.

The CDR3 region is CASSFGFGQGENTEAFF. CDR3 nucleotide sequence: TGTGCCAGCAGCTTTGGGTTTGGGCAGGGGGAGAACACTGAAGCTTTCTTT. The chain recombines TRBV5-5 with TRBJ1-1, with 7 bases that match TRBD1. Germline V lookup: CDR1 SGHKS, CDR2 YYEKEE (reference sequence). CDR3 length equals 17 residues. Germline trimming cut 2 bases from V and 1 base from J; bases unmatched to any gene: 11.

V is TRBV6-2 or TRBV6-3 and J is TRBJ2-7; 9 bases are a match to TRBD1. This CDR3 is 16 amino acids long. Trimming removed 5 bases from V and 3 bases from J; junction bases left unmatched: 11. Germline V gene lookup returns CDR1 MNHEY and CDR2 SVGEGT. The CDR3, as DNA: TGTGCCAGCAGTAGAAACCGGGACAGGGAAGTCTACGAGCAGTACTTC. Protein sequence: CASSRNRDREVYEQYF.

This sequence joins TRBV4-2 and TRBJ1-2; the D is unclear. Trimming left V 0 bases short and J 0 bases short, with 11 bases between. This CDR3 region has 16 residues. Germline loops: CDR1 LGHNA, CDR2 YNFKEQ. CDR3 bases: TGTGCCAGCAGCCAAGATCTGGTCCAGACTAACTATGGCTACACCTTC. Its translation: CASSQDLVQTNYGYTF.

The chain has TRBV29-1 and TRBJ2-1, with D possibly matching TRBD1 (7 bases). Germline values: CDR1 SQVTM, CDR2 ANQGSEA. V was trimmed by 4 bases and J by 3 bases, leaving 10 bases between them. The length of the CDR3 is 13 residues. CDR3 nucleotide sequence: TGCAGCGTTGGACAGGGAGGCTACAATGAGCAGTTCTTC. Its protein product is CSVGQGGYNEQFF.